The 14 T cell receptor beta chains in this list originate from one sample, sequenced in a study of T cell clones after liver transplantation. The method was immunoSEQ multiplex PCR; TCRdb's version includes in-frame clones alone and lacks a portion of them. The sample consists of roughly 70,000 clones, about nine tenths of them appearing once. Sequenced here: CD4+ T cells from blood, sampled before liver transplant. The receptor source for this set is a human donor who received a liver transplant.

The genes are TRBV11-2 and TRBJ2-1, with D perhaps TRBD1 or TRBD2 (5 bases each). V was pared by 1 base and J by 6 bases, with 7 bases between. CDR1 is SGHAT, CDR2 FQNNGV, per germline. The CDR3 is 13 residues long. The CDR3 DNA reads TGTGCCAGCAGCTTAGGAGGGGTCAATGAGCAGTTCTTC. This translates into CASSLGGVNEQFF.

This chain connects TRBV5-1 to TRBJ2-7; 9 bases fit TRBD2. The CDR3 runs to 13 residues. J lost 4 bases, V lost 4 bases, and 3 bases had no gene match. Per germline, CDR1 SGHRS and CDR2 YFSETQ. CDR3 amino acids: CASSGSGRYEQYF. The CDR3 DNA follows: TGCGCCAGCAGCGGGAGCGGGAGGTACGAGCAGTACTTC.

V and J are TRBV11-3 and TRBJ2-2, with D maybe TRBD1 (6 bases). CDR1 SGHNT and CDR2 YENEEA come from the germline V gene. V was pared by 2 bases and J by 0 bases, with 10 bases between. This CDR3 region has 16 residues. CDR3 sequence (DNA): TGTGCCAGCAGCTTATTGGGACAACCGAACACCGGGGAGCTGTTTTTT. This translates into CASSLLGQPNTGELFF.

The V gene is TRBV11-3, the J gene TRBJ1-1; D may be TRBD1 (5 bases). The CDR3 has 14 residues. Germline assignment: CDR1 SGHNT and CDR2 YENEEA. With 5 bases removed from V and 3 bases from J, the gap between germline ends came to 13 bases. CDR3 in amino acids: CASSPDRGYTEAFF. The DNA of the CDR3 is TGTGCCAGCAGCCCCGACAGAGGTTACACTGAAGCTTTCTTT.

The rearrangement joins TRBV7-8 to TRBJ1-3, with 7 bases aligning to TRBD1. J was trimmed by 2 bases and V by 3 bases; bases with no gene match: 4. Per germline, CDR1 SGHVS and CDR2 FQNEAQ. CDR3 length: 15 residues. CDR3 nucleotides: TGTGCCAGCAGCTTTAACAGGGGAGCTGGAAACACCATATATTTT. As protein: CASSFNRGAGNTIYF.

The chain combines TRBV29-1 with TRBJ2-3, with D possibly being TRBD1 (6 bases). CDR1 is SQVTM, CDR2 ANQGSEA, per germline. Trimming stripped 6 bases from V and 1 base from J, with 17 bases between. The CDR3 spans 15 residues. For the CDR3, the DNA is TGCAGCGTAAGAGGGGGTTTCGTCGGCACAGATACGCAGTATTTT. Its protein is CSVRGGFVGTDTQYF.

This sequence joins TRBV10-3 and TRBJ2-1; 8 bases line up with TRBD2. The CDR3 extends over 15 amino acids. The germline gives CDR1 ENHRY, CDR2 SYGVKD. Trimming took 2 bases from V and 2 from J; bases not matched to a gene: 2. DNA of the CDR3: TGTGCCATCAGTGAGCCGGGAGGGCCCTACAATGAGCAGTTCTTC. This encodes CAISEPGGPYNEQFF.

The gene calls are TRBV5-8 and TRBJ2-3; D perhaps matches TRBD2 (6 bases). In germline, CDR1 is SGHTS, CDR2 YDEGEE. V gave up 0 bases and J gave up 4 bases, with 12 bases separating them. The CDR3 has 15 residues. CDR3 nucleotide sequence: TGTGCCAGCAGCTTGGTCGGCGGGGATGCAGATACGCAGTATTTT. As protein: CASSLVGGDADTQYF.

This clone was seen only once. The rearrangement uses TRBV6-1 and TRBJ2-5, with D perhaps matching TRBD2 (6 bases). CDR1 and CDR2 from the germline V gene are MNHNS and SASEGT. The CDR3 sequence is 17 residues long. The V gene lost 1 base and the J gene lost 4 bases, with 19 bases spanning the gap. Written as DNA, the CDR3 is TGTGCCAGCAGTGAAGTAGGAGGTAGCGGCCTAGGAGAGACCCAGTACTTC. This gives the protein CASSEVGGSGLGETQYF.

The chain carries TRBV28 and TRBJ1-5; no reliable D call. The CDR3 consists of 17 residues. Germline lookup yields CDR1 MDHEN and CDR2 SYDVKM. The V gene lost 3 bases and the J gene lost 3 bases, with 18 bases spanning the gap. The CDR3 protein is CASSFYRLGSFNQPQHF. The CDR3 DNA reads TGTGCCAGCAGTTTTTATCGGTTGGGCAGCTTCAATCAGCCCCAGCATTTT.

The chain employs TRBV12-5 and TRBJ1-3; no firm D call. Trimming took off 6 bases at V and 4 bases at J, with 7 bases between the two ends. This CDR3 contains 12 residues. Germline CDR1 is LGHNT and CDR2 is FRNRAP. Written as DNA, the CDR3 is TGTGCTAGTGGCTCCGAGGGAAACACCATATATTTT. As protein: CASGSEGNTIYF.

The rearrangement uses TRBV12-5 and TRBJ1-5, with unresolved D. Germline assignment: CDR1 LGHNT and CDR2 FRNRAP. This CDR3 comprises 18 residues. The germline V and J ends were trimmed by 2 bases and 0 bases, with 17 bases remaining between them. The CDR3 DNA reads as TGTGCTAGTGGTTTGTTCTACCCGGTCGGTTATAGCAATCAGCCCCAGCATTTT. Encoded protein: CASGLFYPVGYSNQPQHF.

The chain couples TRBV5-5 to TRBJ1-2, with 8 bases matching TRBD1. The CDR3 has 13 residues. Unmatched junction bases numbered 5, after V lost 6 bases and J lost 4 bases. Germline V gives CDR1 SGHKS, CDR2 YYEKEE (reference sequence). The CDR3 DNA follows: TGTGCCAGCACCATAACAGGGGGCTATGGCTACACCTTC. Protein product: CASTITGGYGYTF.

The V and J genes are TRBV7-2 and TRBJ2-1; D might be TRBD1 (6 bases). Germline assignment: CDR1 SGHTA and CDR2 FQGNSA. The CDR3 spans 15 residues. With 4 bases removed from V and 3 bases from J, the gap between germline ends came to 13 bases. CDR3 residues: CASSSRQVLYNEQFF. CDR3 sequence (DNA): TGTGCCAGCAGCTCCCGACAGGTCCTCTACAATGAGCAGTTCTTC.